This entry is about one TCR beta chain. Antigen: not known. PCR primers comprised 60 Vbeta and 13 Jbeta primers. The method was immunoSEQ multiplex PCR; TCRdb's version includes in-frame clones alone and lacks a portion of them. The data hold under 200,000 clones, with 87% observed a single time. The sample originates from a study of cytomegalovirus exposure and HLA in healthy donors. Study at large: The Caucasian-associated ancestry cluster held roughly 78% of roughly 400 genotyped donors. Whole-study results and caveats: In a later analysis, TCR beta V- and J-gene trimming was associated with a missense DCLRE1C variant. In vitro testing confirmed a few CMV-associated chains as specific for CMV antigens. Rare sequences made up most TCRs, while some public TCRs were found in many donors.

The CDR3 has 16 residues. The J segment lost 7 bases and the V segment lost 4 bases, leaving 12 bases of the junction unmatched. Germline values: CDR1 SGHNT, CDR2 YYREEE (reference sequence). The sample was PBMCs. The chain couples TRBV5-4 to TRBJ2-1; 9 bases match TRBD1. The origin of this receptor is a woman aged 25 to 45 in good health and CMV-seronegative. For the CDR3, the DNA is TGTGCCAGCAGCGTGAGCACGGGACAGGGTCTTAATGAGCAGTTCTTC. The encoded protein is CASSVSTGQGLNEQFF.